The 24 T cell receptor beta chains reported below all come from one sample, sequenced in a study of monozygotic twins with inflammatory bowel disease (dated by TCRdb to 2018 to 2020). Library generation was performed with 5' RACE. Sequencing was carried out with an Illumina HiSeq 2500. With the reads reprocessed by TCRdb, a single entry stands for each CDR3 protein sequence and no DNA is reported. The data table for this sample lists approximately 400,000 distinct CDR3 sequences. The ten top clones hold around 2.6% of the sample. The sequenced sample consisted of blood. These receptors came from a human donor with ulcerative colitis or Crohn's disease, or a healthy co-twin of an affected twin (not recorded which).

This chain uses TRBV7-9 with TRBJ2-7; TCRdb selects TRBD2, and the lack of DNA leaves this call unchecked. This CDR3 region has 13 residues. Germline CDR1 and CDR2: SEHNR and FQNEAQ (reference sequence). This CDR3 is CASRPAGGYEQYF.

The J gene is TRBJ2-7, the V gene TRBV6-1; TCRdb picks TRBD2, but there is no DNA to check that call. The CDR3 length is 14 residues. CDR1 and CDR2 from the germline V gene are MNHNS and SASEGT. This CDR3 is CASTLAQGPYEQYF.

The chain uses TRBV20-1 and TRBJ1-1; TCRdb indicates TRBD1, and absent DNA this call remains unverified. There are 15 residues in the CDR3. Germline lookup yields CDR1 DFQATT and CDR2 SNEGSKA (reference sequence). The chain's CDR3 is CSASPTAYSNTEAFF.

This chain connects TRBV6-2 or TRBV6-3 to TRBJ1-6. Germline V gives CDR1 MNHEY, CDR2 SVGEGT. CDR3 size: 15 residues. The CDR3 here is CASSYSGRNNSPLHF.

The genes are TRBV19 and TRBJ2-7. Germline-derived CDR1 and CDR2 are LNHDA and SQIVND (reference sequence). This CDR3 is built from 14 residues. CDR3: CASSRVDRYYEQYF.

This rearrangement joins TRBV12-3 or TRBV12-4 to TRBJ2-4; TCRdb gives TRBD1 as the D gene, but with no DNA this cannot be confirmed. The CDR3 loop spans 19 amino acids. The CDR3: CASSFLLNSGGWAKNIQYF.

This sequence joins TRBV6-1 and TRBJ1-5; the D call from TCRdb, TRBD1, cannot be confirmed without DNA. The CDR3 covers 17 residues. Germline V gene data show CDR1 as MNHNS and CDR2 as SASEGT. CDR3 region: CTSSVPTGQVSNQPQHF.

The gene calls are TRBV7-7 and TRBJ2-7; absent DNA, TCRdb's TRBD2 call cannot be checked. This CDR3 spans 15 amino acids. From germline, CDR1 is SSHAT and CDR2 FNYEAQ (reference sequence). The CDR3 protein is CASSPLEGNSYEQYF.

The chain carries TRBV15 and TRBJ2-1; the TRBD1 assignment by TCRdb is unverifiable without DNA. Per the germline V gene, CDR1 is LNHNV and CDR2 is YYDKDF (reference sequence). The CDR3 is 15 amino acids. CDR3 region: CATSRDLGQANEQFF.

V is TRBV4-3 and J is TRBJ2-3. Per the germline V gene, CDR1 is LGHNA and CDR2 is YSLEER. The CDR3 has 13 residues. CDR3 residues: CARTTGFTDTQYF.

The chain joins TRBV6-5 to TRBJ1-6. The CDR3 is 18 amino acids. Germline lookup yields CDR1 MNHEY and CDR2 SVGAGI. CDR3: CASSSSTETSSYNSPLHF.

This sequence joins TRBV20-1 and TRBJ2-2; TCRdb selects TRBD2, and the lack of DNA leaves this call unchecked. Looked up from germline, CDR1 is DFQATT and CDR2 is SNEGSKA (reference sequence). This CDR3 is built from 14 residues. CDR3 loop: CSARSSGGPGELFF.

The chain joins TRBV12-3 or TRBV12-4 to TRBJ2-6; TCRdb selects TRBD2, and the lack of DNA leaves this call unchecked. This CDR3 spans 15 amino acids. CDR3 region: CASSFSPSGANVLTF.

The chain links TRBV28 to TRBJ1-1; TCRdb designates TRBD1, a call that cannot be tested without DNA. CDR1 MDHEN and CDR2 SYDVKM come from the germline V gene. The CDR3 sequence is 17 residues long. The CDR3 loop is CASNRPTGVSVNTEAFF.

The chain combines TRBV18 with TRBJ1-2. Germline values: CDR1 KGHSH, CDR2 LQKENI. CDR3 size: 14 residues. CDR3 residues: CASSEAATNYGYTF. Filled out from reference TRBV18 and TRBJ1-2, the complete variable domain reads NAGVMQNPRHLVRRRGQEARLRCSPMKGHSHVYWYRQLPEEGLKFMVYLQKENIIDESGMPKERFSAEFPKEGPSILRIQQVVRGDSAAYFCASSEAATNYGYTFGSGTRLTVV.

This sequence joins TRBV19 and TRBJ1-1; TCRdb's D gene call, TRBD1, goes unchecked for lack of DNA. This CDR3 is 12 amino acids long. Germline V CDR1 and CDR2: LNHDA, SQIVND (reference sequence). The CDR3 protein is CASSIIGREAFF.

CDR3 protein: CASSLTGSENTEAFF. This chain connects TRBV7-8 to TRBJ1-1. The CDR3 covers 15 residues. Germline V gives CDR1 SGHVS, CDR2 FQNEAQ.

This CDR3 reads CASNLFGQANTGELFF. The rearrangement uses TRBV7-2 and TRBJ2-2; TCRdb returns TRBD1, unconfirmable since there is no DNA. CDR3 size: 16 residues. From germline, CDR1 is SGHTA and CDR2 FQGNSA.

The chain is built from TRBV5-4 and TRBJ2-5; TCRdb names TRBD2, which stays unverified in the absence of DNA. Germline assignment: CDR1 SGHNT and CDR2 YYREEE (reference sequence). The CDR3 extends over 14 amino acids. This CDR3 is CASSFFSALETQYF.

The CDR3 spells CASSQEQARQNYGYTF. The chain has TRBV4-2 and TRBJ1-2; the D call from TCRdb, TRBD1, cannot be confirmed without DNA. CDR3 length equals 16 residues. Germline V lookup: CDR1 LGHNA, CDR2 YNFKEQ.

The genes are TRBV20-1 and TRBJ1-6; TCRdb selects TRBD1, and the lack of DNA leaves this call unchecked. The CDR3 extends over 15 amino acids. The germline V gene has CDR1 DFQATT and CDR2 SNEGSKA (reference sequence). CDR3 loop: CSARDRGAYNSPLHF.

The chain uses TRBV2 and TRBJ2-5. There are 12 residues in the CDR3. Germline V CDR1 and CDR2: SNHLY, FYNNEI. The CDR3: CASARGQETQYF.

V and J are TRBV6-2 or TRBV6-3 and TRBJ2-5; the TCRdb call, TRBD1, lacks DNA for checking. Germline CDR1 and CDR2: MNHEY and SVGEGT. The CDR3 sequence is 14 residues long. The CDR3 sequence: CASSWGVGQETQYF.

The CDR3 loop is CASTPRRGSSDTQYF. The chain links TRBV5-1 to TRBJ2-3; TCRdb proposes TRBD2, but this gene call is untestable without DNA. Germline lookup yields CDR1 SGHRS and CDR2 YFSETQ. The CDR3 spans 15 residues.